This T cell receptor beta chain appears in the sequencing data of a study of cytomegalovirus exposure and HLA in healthy donors. This clone is a singleton in its sample. Antigen specificity is unknown. General observations from the study: Some V segments could not be told apart, so they were left out, TRBV6-2 and TRBV6-3 among them. High sensitivity and specificity were reportedly achieved when the classifier diagnosed cytomegalovirus status.

Both 60 Vbeta primers and 13 Jbeta primers went into the PCR. In the authors' methods: As a later analysis found, there were tens of millions of unique TCR beta chains, of which some 10 million were shared. Only in-frame clones appear in the TCRdb table, and some are missing; sequencing was by immunoSEQ multiplex PCR. V and J calls and clone size are those listed in that table; D and trimming were worked out from the DNA. The sample has 180,000 or so clones; over 80% are singletons. After removal of 0 bases from V and 8 bases from J, the junction contained 3 bases not matched to a gene. CDR3 length equals 16 residues. In germline, CDR1 is MNHNS, CDR2 SASEGT.

The chain has TRBV6-1 and TRBJ2-1; 14 nucleotides match TRBD2. The sample was PBMCs. The receptor was derived from a girl aged 10 to 17 in good health and CMV-seropositive. The CDR3 protein is CASSEATTSGRDEQFF. CDR3 bases: TGTGCCAGCAGTGAAGCGACGACTAGCGGGAGGGATGAGCAGTTCTTC.